One and the same sample provided the 3 T cell receptor beta chains below, sequenced in a study of response to subunit inactivated influenza vaccine (dated by TCRdb to 2017 to 2018). The method was RT-PCR. Data came from an Illumina HiSeq 2500. Through fastp at Q25 and MiXCR, TCRdb rebuilt clones from the public reads, retaining in-frame beta chains. CDR3 protein sequences are deduplicated, and each keeps its most common genes and DNA. This sample holds 500,000 to 600,000 distinct CDR3 sequences; about 11% were observed only once. Approximately 10% of the sample is held by the ten biggest clonotypes. This sample also appeared in a second study, on T cells expressing NK-cell markers. The second source states: The TCR beta cDNA libraries were made using 5'RACE template switching, a step that added both a universal primer site and unique molecular identifiers.

The source material was PBMCs from blood, sampled on the day of vaccination. The origin of the receptors is a man aged 45-60 years who received an inactivated influenza vaccine. Donor details come from another sample of the same person, matched by shared clones.

This clonotype was found many times. V usage is TRBV7-2 and J usage is TRBJ2-5; the D call may be TRBD1 or TRBD2 (5 bases each). CDR3 length: 15 residues. V shed 3 bases and J shed 3 bases, with 14 bases lying between them. The germline V gene encodes CDR1 SGHTA and CDR2 FQGNSA. The CDR3 is CASSFGGTHEETQYF. Here the CDR3 DNA reads TGTGCCAGCAGCTTTGGGGGAACCCACGAAGAGACCCAGTACTTC.

This clonotype was counted a few times. This chain links TRBV10-3 with TRBJ1-1; TRBD1 matches at 8 bases. This CDR3 region has 14 residues. The V gene's germline CDR1 is ENHRY and CDR2 SYGVKD. J gave up 1 base and V 7 bases, and 5 bases lay outside the gene matches. CDR3 sequence reads: CAINAQGGNTEAFF. CDR3 DNA sequence: TGTGCCATCAACGCACAGGGGGGGAACACTGAAGCTTTCTTT.

The rearrangement uses TRBV28 and TRBJ2-5; a weak D match, TRBD2 (6 bases). Germline V CDR1 and CDR2: MDHEN, SYDVKM. The V gene lost 6 bases and the J gene lost 4 bases, with 12 bases spanning the gap. The CDR3 totals 13 residues. CDR3 sequence reads: CASRETGVETQYF. CDR3 in DNA: TGTGCCAGCAGAGAGACGGGAGTAGAGACCCAGTACTTC.